The 10 T cell receptor beta chains below all came from one sample that was sequenced in a study of cytomegalovirus exposure and HLA in healthy donors. The study ran its PCR with 60 Vbeta and 13 Jbeta primers. Only in-frame clones appear in the TCRdb table, and some are missing; sequencing was by immunoSEQ multiplex PCR. The sample lists under 150,000 clones; 70% to 80% were seen once. The sample taken for sequencing was PBMCs. The receptors stem from a woman in her fifties or sixties in good health and CMV-seronegative.

The rearrangement links TRBV7-9 to TRBJ2-7; D is unclear. This CDR3 comprises 11 residues. Trimming removed 5 bases at V and 5 bases at J, with 7 bases between. CDR1 is SEHNR and CDR2 is FQNEAQ in the germline V gene (reference sequence). The CDR3 spells CASSLVNEQYF. CDR3 bases: TGTGCCAGCAGCCTAGTAAACGAGCAGTACTTC.

V is TRBV27 and J is TRBJ2-3, with 7 bases that match TRBD1. The CDR3 runs 18 residues. In germline, CDR1 is MNHEY, CDR2 SMNVEV (reference sequence). Trimming at V came to 2 bases and at J to 5 bases, leaving 16 bases not matched to a gene. CDR3 region: CASSLGAPGQGVGDTQYF. CDR3 in DNA: TGTGCCAGCAGTTTAGGGGCCCCGGGGCAGGGGGTCGGAGATACGCAGTATTTT.

The V and J genes are TRBV10-1 and TRBJ2-5; 10 nucleotides line up with TRBD1. Trimming cost V 3 bases and J 3 bases; bases outside gene matches: 4. The CDR3 is made up of 15 amino acids. Germline V gives CDR1 WNHNN, CDR2 SYGVQD (reference sequence). The CDR3 loop is CASSDPGQGEETQYF. For the CDR3, the DNA is TGCGCCAGCAGTGACCCCGGACAGGGGGAAGAGACCCAGTACTTC.

The chain employs TRBV28 and TRBJ1-4, with TRBD1 matching 8 bases. The V segment lost 6 bases and the J segment 7 bases; nucleotides outside the gene matches: 10. The CDR3 is 15 amino acids. Germline values: CDR1 MDHEN, CDR2 SYDVKM. The CDR3 DNA follows: TGTGCCAGCAGGGGGACAGGCCCTAGGGTTGAAAAACTGTTTTTT. It specifies CASRGTGPRVEKLFF.

Concerning this clone itself: The sample has other DNA sequences that encode this CDR3 too. The chain has TRBV7-9 and TRBJ2-3, with D possibly TRBD2 on 7 matching bases. CDR1 and CDR2 (germline): SEHNR, FQNEAQ (reference sequence). Trimming left V 5 bases short and J 3 bases short, with 15 bases between. The CDR3 has 15 residues. The DNA for the CDR3 is TGTGCCAGCAGCCTAGGAGGGGGGGGAACAGATACGCAGTATTTT. This encodes CASSLGGGGTDTQYF.

The chain uses TRBV5-1 and TRBJ1-1; TRBD1 is a possible D gene (5 bases). V was clipped by 0 bases and J by 7 bases, with 13 bases between them. CDR3 length equals 14 residues. Germline V gene data show CDR1 as SGHRS and CDR2 as YFSETQ. The CDR3 loop reads CASSLVSGVGEAFF. The CDR3, as DNA: TGCGCCAGCAGCTTGGTTTCGGGGGTCGGTGAAGCTTTCTTT.

The J gene is TRBJ2-3, the V gene TRBV7-3, with D maybe TRBD2 (7 bases). Germline V lookup: CDR1 SGHTA, CDR2 FQGTGA. V lost 1 base, J lost 2 bases, and 16 bases lay in between. This CDR3 is built from 17 residues. CDR3 coding DNA: TGTGCCAGCAGCTTAAGCAGTACGGGGGGCCCCACAGATACGCAGTATTTT. Residues: CASSLSSTGGPTDTQYF.

V gene TRBV28 combines with J gene TRBJ1-4; tentatively, D is TRBD1 (6 bases). The CDR3 sequence is 14 residues long. V lost 8 bases to trimming and J lost 7 bases, with 17 bases between them. Germline-derived CDR1 and CDR2 are MDHEN and SYDVKM. This CDR3 reads CASVGGTWGEKLFF. DNA for the CDR3: TGTGCCAGCGTGGGTGGGACATGGGGTGAAAAACTGTTTTTT.

The V and J genes are TRBV19 and TRBJ2-1; TRBD2 aligns across 10 bases. Per the germline V gene, CDR1 is LNHDA and CDR2 is SQIVND (reference sequence). This CDR3 spans 15 amino acids. V lost 1 base and J lost 8; bases outside the gene matches: 5. CDR3 region: CASSIAQRGGYEQFF. CDR3 coding DNA: TGTGCCAGTAGTATAGCCCAGCGGGGGGGATATGAGCAGTTCTTC.

The chain uses TRBV5-6 and TRBJ2-7; D unclear. V lost 3 bases and J 4 bases, leaving 11 bases between the germline ends. In germline, CDR1 is SGHDT, CDR2 YYEEEE. The CDR3 runs to 13 residues. The CDR3 sequence is CASSSPGFYEQYF. The DNA of the CDR3 is TGTGCCAGCAGCTCTCCAGGATTTTACGAGCAGTACTTC.